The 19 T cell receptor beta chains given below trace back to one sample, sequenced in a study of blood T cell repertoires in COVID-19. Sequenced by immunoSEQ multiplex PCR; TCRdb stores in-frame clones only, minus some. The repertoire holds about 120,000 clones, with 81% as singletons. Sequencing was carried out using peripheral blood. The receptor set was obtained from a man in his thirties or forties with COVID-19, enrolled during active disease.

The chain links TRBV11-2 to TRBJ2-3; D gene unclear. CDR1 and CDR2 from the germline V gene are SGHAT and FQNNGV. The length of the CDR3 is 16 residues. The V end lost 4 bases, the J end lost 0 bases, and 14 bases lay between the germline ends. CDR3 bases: TGTGCCAGCAGCTACCGACTCCGCCCTAGCACAGATACGCAGTATTTT. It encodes CASSYRLRPSTDTQYF. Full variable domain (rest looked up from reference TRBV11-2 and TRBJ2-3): EAGVAQSPRYKIIEKRQSVAFWCNPISGHATLYWYQQILGQGPKLLIQFQNNGVVDDSQLPKDRFSAERLKGVDSTLKIQPAKLEDSAVYLCASSYRLRPSTDTQYFGPGTRLTVL.

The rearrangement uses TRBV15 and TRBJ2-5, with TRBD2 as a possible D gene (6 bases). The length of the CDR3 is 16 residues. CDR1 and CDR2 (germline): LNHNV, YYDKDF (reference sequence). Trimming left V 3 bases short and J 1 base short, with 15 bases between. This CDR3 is CATSRGGATFQETQYF. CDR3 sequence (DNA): TGTGCCACCAGCAGGGGCGGGGCGACGTTCCAAGAGACCCAGTACTTC.

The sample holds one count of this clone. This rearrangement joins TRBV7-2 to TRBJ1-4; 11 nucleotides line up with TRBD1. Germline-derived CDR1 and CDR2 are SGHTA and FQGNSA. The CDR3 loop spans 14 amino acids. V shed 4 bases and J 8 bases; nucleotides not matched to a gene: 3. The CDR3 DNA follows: TGTGCCAGCAGCTCGGACAGGGGGCGAGAAAAACTGTTTTTT. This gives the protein CASSSDRGREKLFF.

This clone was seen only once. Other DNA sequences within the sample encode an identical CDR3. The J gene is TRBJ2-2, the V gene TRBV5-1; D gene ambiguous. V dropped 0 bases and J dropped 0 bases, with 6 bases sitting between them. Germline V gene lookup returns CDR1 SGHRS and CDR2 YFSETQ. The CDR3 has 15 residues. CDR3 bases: TGCGCCAGCAGCTTGGGACTGGCGAACACCGGGGAGCTGTTTTTT. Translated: CASSLGLANTGELFF. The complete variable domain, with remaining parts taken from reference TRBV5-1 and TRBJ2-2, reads KAGVTQTPRYLIKTRGQQVTLSCSPISGHRSVSWYQQTPGQGLQFLFEYFSETQRNKGNFPGRFSGRQFSNSRSEMNVSTLELGDSALYLCASSLGLANTGELFFGEGSRLTVL.

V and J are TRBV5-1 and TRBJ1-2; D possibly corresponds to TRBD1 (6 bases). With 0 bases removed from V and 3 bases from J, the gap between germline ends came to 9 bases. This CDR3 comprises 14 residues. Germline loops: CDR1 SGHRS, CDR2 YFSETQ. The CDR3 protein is CASSLGPGDYGYTF. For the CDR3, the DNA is TGCGCCAGCAGCTTGGGGCCAGGGGACTATGGCTACACCTTC.

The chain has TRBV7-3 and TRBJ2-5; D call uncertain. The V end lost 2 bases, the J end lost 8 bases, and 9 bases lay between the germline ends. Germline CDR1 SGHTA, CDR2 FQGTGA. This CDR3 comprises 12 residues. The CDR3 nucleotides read TGTGCCAGCAGCTTAGGGTCAGGCACCCAGTACTTC. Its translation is CASSLGSGTQYF.

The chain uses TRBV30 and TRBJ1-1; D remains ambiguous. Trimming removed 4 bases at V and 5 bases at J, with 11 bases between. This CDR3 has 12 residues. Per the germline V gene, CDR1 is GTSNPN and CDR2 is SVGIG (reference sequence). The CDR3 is CAWTSGGTEAFF. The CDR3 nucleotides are TGTGCCTGGACCTCGGGAGGTACTGAAGCTTTCTTT. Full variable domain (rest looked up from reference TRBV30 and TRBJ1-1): SQTIHQWPATLVQPVGSPLSLECTVEGTSNPNLYWYRQAAGRGLQLLFYSVGIGQISSEVPQNLSASRPQDRQFILSSKKLLLSDSGFYLCAWTSGGTEAFFGQGTRLTVV.

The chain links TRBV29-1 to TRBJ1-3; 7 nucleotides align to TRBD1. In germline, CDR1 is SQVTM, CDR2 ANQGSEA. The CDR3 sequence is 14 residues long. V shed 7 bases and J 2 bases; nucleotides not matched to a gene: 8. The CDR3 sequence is CSASQGSTGNTIYF. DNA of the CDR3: TGCAGCGCCTCACAGGGGTCAACTGGAAACACCATATATTTT.

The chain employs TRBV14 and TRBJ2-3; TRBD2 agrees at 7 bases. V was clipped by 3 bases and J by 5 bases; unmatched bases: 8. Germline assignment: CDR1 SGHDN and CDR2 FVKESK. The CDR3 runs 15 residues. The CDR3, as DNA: TGTGCCAGCAGCCACCCCAGCGGGACTGGAGATACGCAGTATTTT. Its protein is CASSHPSGTGDTQYF.

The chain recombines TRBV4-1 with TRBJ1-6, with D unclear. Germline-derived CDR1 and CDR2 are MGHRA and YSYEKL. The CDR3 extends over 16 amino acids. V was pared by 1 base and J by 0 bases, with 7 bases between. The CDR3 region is CASSQGGSSYNSPLHF. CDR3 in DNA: TGCGCCAGCAGCCAAGGAGGGAGCTCCTATAATTCACCCCTCCACTTT.

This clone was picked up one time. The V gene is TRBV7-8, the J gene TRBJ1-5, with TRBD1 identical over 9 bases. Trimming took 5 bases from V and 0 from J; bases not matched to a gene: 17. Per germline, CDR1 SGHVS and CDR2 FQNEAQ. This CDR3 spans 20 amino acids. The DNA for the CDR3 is TGTGCCAGCAGCCAACGGATATGGGACAGGGATTCAAGTAGCAATCAGCCCCAGCATTTT. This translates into CASSQRIWDRDSSSNQPQHF.

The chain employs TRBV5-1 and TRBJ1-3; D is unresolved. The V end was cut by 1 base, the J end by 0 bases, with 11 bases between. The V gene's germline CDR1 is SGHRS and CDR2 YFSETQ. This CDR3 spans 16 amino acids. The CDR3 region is CASSLQLSSSGNTIYF. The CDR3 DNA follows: TGCGCCAGCAGCTTGCAGTTATCCTCCTCTGGAAACACCATATATTTT.

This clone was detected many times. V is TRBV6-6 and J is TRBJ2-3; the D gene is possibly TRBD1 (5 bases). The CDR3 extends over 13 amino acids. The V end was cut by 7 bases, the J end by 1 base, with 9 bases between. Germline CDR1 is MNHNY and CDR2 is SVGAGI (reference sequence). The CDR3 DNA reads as TGTGCCAGCACAGGGCTGGGCACAGATACGCAGTATTTT. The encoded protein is CASTGLGTDTQYF.

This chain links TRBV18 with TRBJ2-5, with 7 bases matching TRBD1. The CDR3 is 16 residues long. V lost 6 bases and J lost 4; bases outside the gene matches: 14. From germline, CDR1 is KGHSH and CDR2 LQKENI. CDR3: CASSTGFSGQRETQYF. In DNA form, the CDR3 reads TGTGCCAGCTCTACCGGATTCTCGGGACAGAGAGAGACCCAGTACTTC.

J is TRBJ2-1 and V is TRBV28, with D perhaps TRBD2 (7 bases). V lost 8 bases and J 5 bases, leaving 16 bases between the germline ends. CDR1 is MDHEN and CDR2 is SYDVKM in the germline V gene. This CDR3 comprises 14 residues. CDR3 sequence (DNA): TGTGCCAGCGTGGATCTAGGGGGGGACAATGAGCAGTTCTTC. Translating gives CASVDLGGDNEQFF.

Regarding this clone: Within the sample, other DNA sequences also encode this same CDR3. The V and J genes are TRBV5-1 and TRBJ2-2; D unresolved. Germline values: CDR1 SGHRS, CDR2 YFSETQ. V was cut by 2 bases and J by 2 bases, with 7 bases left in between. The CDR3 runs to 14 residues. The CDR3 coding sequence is TGCGCCAGCAGCTTAAACAGTAACACCGGGGAGCTGTTTTTT. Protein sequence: CASSLNSNTGELFF. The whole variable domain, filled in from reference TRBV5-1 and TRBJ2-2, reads KAGVTQTPRYLIKTRGQQVTLSCSPISGHRSVSWYQQTPGQGLQFLFEYFSETQRNKGNFPGRFSGRQFSNSRSEMNVSTLELGDSALYLCASSLNSNTGELFFGEGSRLTVL.

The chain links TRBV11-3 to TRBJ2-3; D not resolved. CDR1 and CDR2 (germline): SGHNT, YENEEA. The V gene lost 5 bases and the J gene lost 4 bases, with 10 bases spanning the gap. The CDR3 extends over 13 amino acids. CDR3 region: CASSPLGPDTQYF. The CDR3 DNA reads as TGTGCCAGCAGCCCCCTAGGCCCAGATACGCAGTATTTT.

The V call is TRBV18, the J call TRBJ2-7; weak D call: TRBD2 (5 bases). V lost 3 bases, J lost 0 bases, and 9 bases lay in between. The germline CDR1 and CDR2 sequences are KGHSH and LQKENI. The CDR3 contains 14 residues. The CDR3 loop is CASSPPGSSYEQYF. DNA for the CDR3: TGTGCCAGCTCACCTCCTGGGAGCTCCTACGAGCAGTACTTC.

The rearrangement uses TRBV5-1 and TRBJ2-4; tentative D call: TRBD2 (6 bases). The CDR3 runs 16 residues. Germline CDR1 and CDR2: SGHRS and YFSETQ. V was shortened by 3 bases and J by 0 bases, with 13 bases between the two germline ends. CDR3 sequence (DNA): TGCGCCAGCAGCTCTACCCCGGGACTAGCCAAAAACATTCAGTACTTC. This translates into CASSSTPGLAKNIQYF.